This T cell receptor beta chain was sequenced in a study of T cell responses to AZD1222 COVID-19 vaccine. Study-wide findings and caveats: Recipients of AZD1222 seropositive at baseline numbered only 5 or 6.

With regard to this clone: Antigen specificity is unknown.

This CDR3 spans 17 amino acids. Germline CDR1 reads SGHRS; CDR2 reads YFSETQ. V lost 4 bases and J lost 6; bases outside the gene matches: 10. The protocol was immunoSEQ multiplex PCR, while the TCRdb copy is restricted to in-frame clones and leaves out a portion. The sample holds some 120,000 clones, around 91% seen once. The TCR sequence derives from an adult who received the AZD1222 COVID-19 vaccine. This chain joins TRBV5-1 and TRBJ2-1; 13 nucleotides match TRBD2. The starting material was peripheral blood, obtained 28 days after the second AZD1222 dose. Here the CDR3 reads CASSGTSGERGVNEQFF. Written as DNA, the CDR3 is TGCGCCAGCAGCGGGACTAGCGGGGAAAGAGGGGTCAATGAGCAGTTCTTC.